The clone carrying this T cell receptor (beta chain) was observed a few times. Between the trimmed V and J ends, which lost 6 bases and 0 bases, there was a span of 7 bases. The CDR3 sequence is 13 residues long. Germline lookup yields CDR1 ENHRY and CDR2 SYGVKD. TCRdb re-analysed the RACE reads in MiXCR, keeping a single row per CDR3 protein. The repertoire holds 55,000 to 85,000 distinct CDR3 sequences, with 9.8% as singletons. The sample belongs to a study of human T cells and chemical hapten exposure. Time point in this sample: patch test 1, 2 weeks after DPC sensitization. Treatment indicated: therapeutic diphenylcyclopropenone sensitization with weekly scalp DPC. Blood was collected ahead of every patch test applied.

This receptor was taken from a woman aged 40 to 49 with alopecia areata. Some clones in this sample may be carry-over from other donors' samples. V gene TRBV10-3 combines with J gene TRBJ2-3; D gene unclear. The material was whole blood, obtained in connection with sensitization to the hapten diphenylcyclopropenone (DPC). The CDR3 DNA follows: TGTGCCATCAGGGGTGGGAGCACAGATACGCAGTATTTT. It yields the protein CAIRGGSTDTQYF.